The T cell receptor (beta chain) under discussion was sequenced for a study of blood T cell repertoires in COVID-19. Study details: Sites across the United States, Italy and Spain contributed samples from acute and convalescent COVID-19.

Per the authors' pipeline: Reference gene primer amplification gave estimated nucleated cell counts. Profiling relied on immunoSEQ multiplex PCR, and the TCRdb table lists in-frame clones only, not all of them. The V and J calls and clone size are taken from that table; D and trimming were inferred from the DNA. This sample has more than 300,000 clones; approximately 90% occur once, and the top ten carry more than 1%. V shed 6 bases and J shed 0 bases, with 6 bases lying between them. Germline V gene lookup returns CDR1 MNHEY and CDR2 SVGAGI. The CDR3 runs to 13 residues. The participants were between about 18 and 90 years old and came from about two dozen US areas. Clinical history reported by participants formed the basis on which cohorts were assigned.

Sequencing was done on a sample of PBMCs or T cells enriched from blood (not recorded which). This receptor was taken from a woman between 18 and 29 years old who had recovered from COVID-19. This chain connects TRBV6-5 to TRBJ1-3; D not certain. CDR3 loop: CASSRRSGNTIYF. DNA of the CDR3: TGTGCCAGCAGCCGTCGCTCTGGAAACACCATATATTTT.